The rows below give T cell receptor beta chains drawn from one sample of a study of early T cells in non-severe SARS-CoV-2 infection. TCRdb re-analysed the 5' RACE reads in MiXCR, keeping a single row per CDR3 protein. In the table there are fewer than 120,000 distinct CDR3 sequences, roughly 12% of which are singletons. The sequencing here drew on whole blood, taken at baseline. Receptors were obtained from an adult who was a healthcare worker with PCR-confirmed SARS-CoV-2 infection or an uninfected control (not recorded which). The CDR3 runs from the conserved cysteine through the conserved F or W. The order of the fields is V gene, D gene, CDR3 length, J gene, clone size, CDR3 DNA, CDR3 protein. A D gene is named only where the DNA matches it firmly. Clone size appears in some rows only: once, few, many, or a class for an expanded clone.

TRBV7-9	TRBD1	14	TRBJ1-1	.	TGTGCCAGCAGCACCCGACAGGGGACCACTGAAGCTTTCTTT	CASSTRQGTTEAFF
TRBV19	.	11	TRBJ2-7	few	TGTGCCAGTAGTTTCCAGGGTGATCAGTACTTC	CASSFQGDQYF
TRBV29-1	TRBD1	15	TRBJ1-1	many	TGCAGCGTTGAAGATACAGGGGCCGGGAAAGATGAAGCTTTCTTT	CSVEDTGAGKDEAFF
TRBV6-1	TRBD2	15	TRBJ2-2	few	TGTGCCAGCAGTGTAGCGGGGAGAAACACCGGGGAGCTGTTTTTT	CASSVAGRNTGELFF
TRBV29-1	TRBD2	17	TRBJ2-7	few	TGCAGCGTCCAAACGGGACTAGCGGGACCCCCTTTGAACGAGCAGTACTTC	CSVQTGLAGPPLNEQYF
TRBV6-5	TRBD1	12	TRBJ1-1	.	TGTGCCAGCAGTTACTCCAGGGGGTCTTATTTCTTT	CASSYSRGSYFF
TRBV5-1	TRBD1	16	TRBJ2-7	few	TGCGCCAGCAGCTTGGCCACAGGGGCCACCTCCTACGAGCAGTACTTC	CASSLATGATSYEQYF
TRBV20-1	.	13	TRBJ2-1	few	TGCAGTGCTCAAAATTGGGGGAGGAATGAGCAGTTCTTC	CSAQNWGRNEQFF
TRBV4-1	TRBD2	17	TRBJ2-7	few	TGCGCCAGCAGCCAAGAAAATTGGGGACTAGCCAGAAGTGAGCAGTACTTC	CASSQENWGLARSEQYF
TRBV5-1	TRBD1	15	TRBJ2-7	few	TGCGCCAGCAGTTTTCCCGGGACAGGGATATACGAGCAGTACTTC	CASSFPGTGIYEQYF
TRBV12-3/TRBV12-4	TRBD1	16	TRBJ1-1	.	TGTGCCAGCAGCCCAGACAGGGGGGGTGGAAACACTGAAGCTTTCTTC	CASSPDRGGGNTEAFF
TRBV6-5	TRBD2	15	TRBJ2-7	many	TGTGCCAGCAGTTACGGGCGTAGCGGGTTGTACGAGCAGTACTTC	CASSYGRSGLYEQYF
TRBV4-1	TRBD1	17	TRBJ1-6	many	TGCGCCAGCAGCCACCAAAGAGGACAGGGGAGGGATTCACCCCTCCACTTT	CASSHQRGQGRDSPLHF
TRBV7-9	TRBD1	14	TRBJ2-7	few	TGTGCCAGCAGCCCCCACCGGGACAGTTACGAGCAGTACTTC	CASSPHRDSYEQYF
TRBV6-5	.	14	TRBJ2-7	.	TGTGCCAGCAGTTTAACCAGCAGACAAGGCGAGCAGTACTTC	CASSLTSRQGEQYF
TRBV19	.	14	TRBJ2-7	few	TGTGCCAGTAGTACCGACGGGATCTCCTACGAGCAGTACTTC	CASSTDGISYEQYF
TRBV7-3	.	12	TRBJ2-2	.	TGTGCCAGCAGCTTTCCTCCCGGGGAGCTGTTTTTT	CASSFPPGELFF
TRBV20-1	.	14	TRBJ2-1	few	TGCAGTGCTAGAGGGCGGCTCTCCTACAATGAGCAGTTCTTC	CSARGRLSYNEQFF
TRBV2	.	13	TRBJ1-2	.	TGTGCCAGCAGTGAGCAGTCGAATGCCGGCTACACCTTC	CASSEQSNAGYTF
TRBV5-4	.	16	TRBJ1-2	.	TGTGCCAGCAGCCCCATCCGGCAGGATCCTAACTATGGCTACACCTTC	CASSPIRQDPNYGYTF
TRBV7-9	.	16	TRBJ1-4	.	TGTGCCAGCAGCTTAGATCGACGCAGGGATCATGAAAAACTGTTTTTT	CASSLDRRRDHEKLFF
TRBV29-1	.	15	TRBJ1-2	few	TGCAGCGTGATTAGCCCCTCGGGCTTTTTCTATGGCTACACCTTC	CSVISPSGFFYGYTF
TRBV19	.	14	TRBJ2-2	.	TGTGCCAGTAGTTACTTGGGTGGGACCGGGGAGCTGTTTTTT	CASSYLGGTGELFF
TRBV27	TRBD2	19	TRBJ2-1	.	TGTGCCAGCACCGGAGTAATGGGACTAGCGGGGGGGGCCGAAGGTGAGCAGTTCTTC	CASTGVMGLAGGAEGEQFF
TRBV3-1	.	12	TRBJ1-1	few	TGTGCCAGCAGCCAAGATGCGATGGGGGCTTTCTTT	CASSQDAMGAFF
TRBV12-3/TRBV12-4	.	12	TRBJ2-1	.	TGTGCCAGCAGCCCAGACAGGCATGAGCAGTTCTTC	CASSPDRHEQFF
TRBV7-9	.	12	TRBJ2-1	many	TGTGCCAGCAGCTTAGGGGGGAGTGAGCAGTTCTTC	CASSLGGSEQFF
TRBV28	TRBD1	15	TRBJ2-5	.	TGTGCCAGCAGTTTTGGAGGCAGGGGGAGTGAGACCCAGTACTTC	CASSFGGRGSETQYF
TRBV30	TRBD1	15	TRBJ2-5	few	TGTGCCTGGAGTACGGGACAGGGTATCCAAGAGACCCAGTACTTC	CAWSTGQGIQETQYF
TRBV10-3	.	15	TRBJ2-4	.	TGTGCCATCAGTTCCCGGGAACCCGGGGTATACATTCAGTACTTC	CAISSREPGVYIQYF
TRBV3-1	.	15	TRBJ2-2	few	TGTGCCAGCAGCCAAGGAGCGCCAAACACCGGGGAGCTGTTTTTT	CASSQGAPNTGELFF
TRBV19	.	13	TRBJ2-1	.	TGTGCCAGTAGTACCGGACAGAAAAATGAGCAGTTCTTC	CASSTGQKNEQFF
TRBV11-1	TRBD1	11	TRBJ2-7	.	TGTGCCAGCGGACAGGGCTACGAGCAGTACTTC	CASGQGYEQYF
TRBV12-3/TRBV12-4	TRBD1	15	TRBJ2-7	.	TGTGCCAGCAGTCCCCAGGGGGCGATCATCTACGAGCAGTACTTC	CASSPQGAIIYEQYF
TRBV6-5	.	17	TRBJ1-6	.	TGTGCCAGCAGTTACTCAGCCCCACATAATTACGGTTCACCCCTCCACTTT	CASSYSAPHNYGSPLHF
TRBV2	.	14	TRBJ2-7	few	TGTGCCAGCCTCCGCACTACTAACTCCTACGAGCAGTACTTC	CASLRTTNSYEQYF
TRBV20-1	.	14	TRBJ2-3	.	TGCAGTGCTAGTCTCCAGGGAGCCACAGATACGCAGTATTTT	CSASLQGATDTQYF
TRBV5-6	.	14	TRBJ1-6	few	TGTGCCAGCAGCTTGGCTCAAGGGGATTCACCCCTCCACTTT	CASSLAQGDSPLHF
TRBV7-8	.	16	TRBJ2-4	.	TGTGCCAGCAGCGGAGACCAAGTACTAGCCAAAAACATTCAGTACTTC	CASSGDQVLAKNIQYF
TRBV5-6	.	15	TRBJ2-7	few	TGTGCCAGCAGCCTGAACCCGGGGGAATCCTACGAGCAGTACTTC	CASSLNPGESYEQYF
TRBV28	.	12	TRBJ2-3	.	TGTGCCAGCAGCCCAAGACAACGTAAGCAGTATTTT	CASSPRQRKQYF
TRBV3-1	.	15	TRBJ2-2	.	TGTGCCAGCAGCCCAAGGGCGATGGGGACCGGGGAGCTGTTTTTT	CASSPRAMGTGELFF
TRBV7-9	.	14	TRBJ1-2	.	TGTGCCAGCAGCTTAGCCAGGGGTAACTATGGCTACACCTTC	CASSLARGNYGYTF
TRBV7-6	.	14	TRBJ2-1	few	TGTGCCAGCAGCCCTTCCGGGCCTAACAATGAGCAGTTCTTC	CASSPSGPNNEQFF
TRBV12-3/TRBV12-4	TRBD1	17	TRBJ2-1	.	TGTGCCAGCAGAGACAGGGGGCAGGTCGAGGGGTACAATGAGCAGTTCTTC	CASRDRGQVEGYNEQFF
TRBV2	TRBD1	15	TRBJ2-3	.	TGTGCCAGCACCCGGACAGGGGGCCCCGTTGATACGCAGTATTTT	CASTRTGGPVDTQYF
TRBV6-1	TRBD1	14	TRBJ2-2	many	TGTGCCAGCAGGACAGGGTTAACGACCGGGGAGCTGTTTTTT	CASRTGLTTGELFF
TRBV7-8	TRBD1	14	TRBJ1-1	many	TGTGCCAGCAGGGACAGGGAGGGGGGCACTGAAGCTTTCTTT	CASRDREGGTEAFF